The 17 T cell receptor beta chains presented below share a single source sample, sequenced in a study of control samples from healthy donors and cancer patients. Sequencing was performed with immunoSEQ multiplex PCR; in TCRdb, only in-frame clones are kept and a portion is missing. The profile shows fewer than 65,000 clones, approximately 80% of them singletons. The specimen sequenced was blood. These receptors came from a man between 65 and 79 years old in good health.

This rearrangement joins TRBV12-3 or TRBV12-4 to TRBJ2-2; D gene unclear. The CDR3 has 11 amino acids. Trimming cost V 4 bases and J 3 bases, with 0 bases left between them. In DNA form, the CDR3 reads TGTGCCAGCAGTTACACCGGGGAGCTGTTTTTT. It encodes CASSYTGELFF.

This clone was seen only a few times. The CDR3 reads CASSLEPANSYEQYF. Written as DNA, the CDR3 is TGTGCCAGCAGCTTGGAACCGGCGAATTCCTACGAGCAGTACTTC. This sequence joins TRBV5-4 and TRBJ2-7, with unresolved D. V lost 0 bases to trimming and J lost 1 base, with 11 bases between them. Per the germline V gene, CDR1 is SGHNT and CDR2 is YYREEE (reference sequence). This CDR3 has 15 amino acids.

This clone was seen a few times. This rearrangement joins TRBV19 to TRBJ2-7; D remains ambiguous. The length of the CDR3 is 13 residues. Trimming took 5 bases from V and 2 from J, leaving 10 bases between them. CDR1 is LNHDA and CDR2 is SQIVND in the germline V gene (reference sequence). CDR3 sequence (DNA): TGTGCCAGTAGTGCATCTACCGCCTACGAGCAGTACTTC. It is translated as CASSASTAYEQYF.

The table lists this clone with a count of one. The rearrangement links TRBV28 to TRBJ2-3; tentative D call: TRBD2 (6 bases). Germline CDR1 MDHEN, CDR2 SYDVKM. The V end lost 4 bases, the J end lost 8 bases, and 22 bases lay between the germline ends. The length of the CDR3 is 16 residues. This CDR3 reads CASSSPRGARHGTQYF. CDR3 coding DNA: TGTGCCAGCAGTTCACCCCGCGGGGCCCGACACGGTACGCAGTATTTT.

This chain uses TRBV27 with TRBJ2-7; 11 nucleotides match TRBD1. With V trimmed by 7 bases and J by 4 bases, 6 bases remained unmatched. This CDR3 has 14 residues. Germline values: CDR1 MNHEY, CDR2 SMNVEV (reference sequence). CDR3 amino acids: CASNRRDRGYEQYF. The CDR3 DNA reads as TGTGCCAGCAACCGCCGGGACAGGGGGTACGAGCAGTACTTC.

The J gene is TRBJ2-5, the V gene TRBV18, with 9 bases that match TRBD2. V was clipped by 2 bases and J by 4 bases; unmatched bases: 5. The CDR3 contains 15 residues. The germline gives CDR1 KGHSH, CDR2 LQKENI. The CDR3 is CASSPNLAGTETQYF. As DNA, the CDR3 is TGTGCCAGCTCACCAAACCTAGCGGGGACAGAGACCCAGTACTTC.

The CDR3 nucleotides are TGTGCCAGCACCCCCTCGGGGGGCGCGAATCAGCCCCAGCATTTT. Translated, it gives CASTPSGGANQPQHF. The chain uses TRBV7-8 and TRBJ1-5; perhaps TRBD1 as D (6 bases). Per germline, CDR1 SGHVS and CDR2 FQNEAQ. CDR3 length: 15 residues. V was trimmed by 7 bases and J by 4 bases, leaving 17 bases between them.

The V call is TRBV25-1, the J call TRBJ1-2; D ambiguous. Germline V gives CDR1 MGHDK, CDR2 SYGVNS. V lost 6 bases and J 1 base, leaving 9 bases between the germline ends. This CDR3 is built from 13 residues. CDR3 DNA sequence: TGTGCCAGCAGGGAGGCGGGTAACTATGGCTACACCTTC. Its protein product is CASREAGNYGYTF.

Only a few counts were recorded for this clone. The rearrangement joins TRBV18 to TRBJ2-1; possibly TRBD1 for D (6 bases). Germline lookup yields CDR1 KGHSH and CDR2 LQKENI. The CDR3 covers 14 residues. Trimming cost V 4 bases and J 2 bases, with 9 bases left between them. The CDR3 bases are TGTGCCAGCTCACTGACAGGAACCTACAATGAGCAGTTCTTC. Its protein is CASSLTGTYNEQFF.

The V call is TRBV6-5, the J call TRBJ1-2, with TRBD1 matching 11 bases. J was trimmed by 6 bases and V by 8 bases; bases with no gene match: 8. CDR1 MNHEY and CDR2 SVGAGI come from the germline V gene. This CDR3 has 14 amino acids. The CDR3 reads CASRDRGVYDGYTF. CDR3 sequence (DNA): TGTGCCAGCCGGGACAGGGGGGTGTATGATGGCTACACCTTC.

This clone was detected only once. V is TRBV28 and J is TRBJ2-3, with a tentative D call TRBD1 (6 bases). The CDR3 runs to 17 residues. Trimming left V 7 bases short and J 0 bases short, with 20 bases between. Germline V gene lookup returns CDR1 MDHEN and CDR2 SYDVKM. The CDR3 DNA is TGTGCCAGCACCCTTAGTTGGGCAGGGGCTAGCACAGATACGCAGTATTTT. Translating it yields CASTLSWAGASTDTQYF.

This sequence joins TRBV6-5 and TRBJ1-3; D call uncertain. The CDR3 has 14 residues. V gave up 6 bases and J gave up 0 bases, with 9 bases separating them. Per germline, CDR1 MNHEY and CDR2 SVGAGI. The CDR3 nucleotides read TGTGCCAGCAGACGCAGCACCTCTGGAAACACCATATATTTT. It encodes CASRRSTSGNTIYF.

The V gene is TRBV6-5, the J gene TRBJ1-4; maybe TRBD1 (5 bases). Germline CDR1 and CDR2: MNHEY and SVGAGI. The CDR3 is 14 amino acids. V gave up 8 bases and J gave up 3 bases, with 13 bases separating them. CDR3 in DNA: TGTGCCAGCTCGAACGGGGGGTCTAATGAAAAACTGTTTTTT. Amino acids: CASSNGGSNEKLFF.

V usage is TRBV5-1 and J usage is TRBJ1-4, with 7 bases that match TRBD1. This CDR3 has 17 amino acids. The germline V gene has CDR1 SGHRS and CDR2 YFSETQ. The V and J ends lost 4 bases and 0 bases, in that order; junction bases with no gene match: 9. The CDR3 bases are TGCGCCAGCAGCGCCCGGGACAGCGTTGCAACTAATGAAAAACTGTTTTTT. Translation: CASSARDSVATNEKLFF. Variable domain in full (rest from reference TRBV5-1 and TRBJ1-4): KAGVTQTPRYLIKTRGQQVTLSCSPISGHRSVSWYQQTPGQGLQFLFEYFSETQRNKGNFPGRFSGRQFSNSRSEMNVSTLELGDSALYLCASSARDSVATNEKLFFGSGTQLSVL.

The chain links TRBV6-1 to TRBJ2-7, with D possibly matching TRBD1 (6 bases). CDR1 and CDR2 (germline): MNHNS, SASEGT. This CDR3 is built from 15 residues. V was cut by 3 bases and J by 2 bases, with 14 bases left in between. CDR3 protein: CASSDSGTLAYEQYF. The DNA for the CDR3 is TGTGCCAGCAGTGATTCCGGGACACTCGCCTACGAGCAGTACTTC.

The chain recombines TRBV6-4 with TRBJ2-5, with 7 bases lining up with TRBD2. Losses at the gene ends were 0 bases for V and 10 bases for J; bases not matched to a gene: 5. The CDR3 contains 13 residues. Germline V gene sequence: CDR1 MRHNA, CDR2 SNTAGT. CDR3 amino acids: CASSDSWGGIQYF. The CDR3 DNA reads TGTGCCAGCAGTGACTCGTGGGGGGGGATCCAGTACTTC.

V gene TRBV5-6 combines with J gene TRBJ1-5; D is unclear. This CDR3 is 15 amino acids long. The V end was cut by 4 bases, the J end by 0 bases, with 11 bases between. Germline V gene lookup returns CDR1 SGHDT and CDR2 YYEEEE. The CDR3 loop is CASSLGPFSNQPQHF. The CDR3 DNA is TGTGCCAGCAGCCTCGGACCTTTTAGCAATCAGCCCCAGCATTTT.